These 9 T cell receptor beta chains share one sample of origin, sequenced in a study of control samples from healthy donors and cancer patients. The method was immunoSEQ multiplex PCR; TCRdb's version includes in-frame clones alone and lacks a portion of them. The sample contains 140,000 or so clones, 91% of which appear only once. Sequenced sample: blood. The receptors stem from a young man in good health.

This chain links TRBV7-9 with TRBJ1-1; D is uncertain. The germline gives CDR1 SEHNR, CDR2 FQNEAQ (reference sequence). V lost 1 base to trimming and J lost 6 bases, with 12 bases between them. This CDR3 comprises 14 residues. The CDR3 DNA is TGTGCCAGCAGCTTAGACCCCCCAGCGTCTGAAGCTTTCTTT. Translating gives CASSLDPPASEAFF.

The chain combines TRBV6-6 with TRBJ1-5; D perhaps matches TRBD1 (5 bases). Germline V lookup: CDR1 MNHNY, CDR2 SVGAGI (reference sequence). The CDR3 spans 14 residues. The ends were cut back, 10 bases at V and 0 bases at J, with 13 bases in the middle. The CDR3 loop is CAIDSFYSNQPQHF. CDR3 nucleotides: TGTGCCATCGACAGTTTCTATAGCAATCAGCCCCAGCATTTT.

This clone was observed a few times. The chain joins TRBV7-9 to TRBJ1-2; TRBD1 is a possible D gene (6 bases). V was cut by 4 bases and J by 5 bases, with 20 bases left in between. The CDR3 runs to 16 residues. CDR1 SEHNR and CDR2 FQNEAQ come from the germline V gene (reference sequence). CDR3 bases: TGTGCCAGCAGCTCCCCGGGACGGGGGCTTAGTTATGGCTACACCTTC. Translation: CASSSPGRGLSYGYTF.

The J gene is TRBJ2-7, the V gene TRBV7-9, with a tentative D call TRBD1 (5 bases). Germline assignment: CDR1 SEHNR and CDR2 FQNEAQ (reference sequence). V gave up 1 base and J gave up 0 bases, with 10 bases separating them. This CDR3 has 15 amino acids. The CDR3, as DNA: TGTGCCAGCAGCTTAGGACAGTCAAGCTCCTACGAGCAGTACTTC. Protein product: CASSLGQSSSYEQYF.

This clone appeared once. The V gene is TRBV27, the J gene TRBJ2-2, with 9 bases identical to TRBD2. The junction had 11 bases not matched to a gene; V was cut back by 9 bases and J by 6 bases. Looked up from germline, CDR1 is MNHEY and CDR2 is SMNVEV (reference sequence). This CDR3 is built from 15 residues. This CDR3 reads CASSPGGGAAGELFF. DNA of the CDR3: TGTGCCAGTTCTCCTGGCGGGGGGGCCGCCGGGGAGCTGTTTTTT.

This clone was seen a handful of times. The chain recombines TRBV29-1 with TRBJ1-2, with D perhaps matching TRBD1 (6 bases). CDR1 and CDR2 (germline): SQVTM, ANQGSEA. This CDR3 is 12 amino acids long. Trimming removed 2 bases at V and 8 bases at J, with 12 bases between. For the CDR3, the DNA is TGCAGCGTTGAACAGGGGCGATGGGGCTACACCTTC. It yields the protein CSVEQGRWGYTF.

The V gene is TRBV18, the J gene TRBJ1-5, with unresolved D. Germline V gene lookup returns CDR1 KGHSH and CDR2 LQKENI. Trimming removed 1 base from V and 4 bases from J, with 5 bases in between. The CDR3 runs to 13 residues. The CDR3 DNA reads TGTGCCAGCTCACCACTGGCGAATCAGCCCCAGCATTTT. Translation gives CASSPLANQPQHF. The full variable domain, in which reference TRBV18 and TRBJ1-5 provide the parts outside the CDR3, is NAGVMQNPRHLVRRRGQEARLRCSPMKGHSHVYWYRQLPEEGLKFMVYLQKENIIDESGMPKERFSAEFPKEGPSILRIQQVVRGDSAAYFCASSPLANQPQHFGDGTRLSIL.

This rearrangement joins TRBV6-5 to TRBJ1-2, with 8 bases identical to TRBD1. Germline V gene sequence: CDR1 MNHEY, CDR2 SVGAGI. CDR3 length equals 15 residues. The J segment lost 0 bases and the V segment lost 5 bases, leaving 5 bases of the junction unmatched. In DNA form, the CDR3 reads TGTGCCAGCAGTCCGTGGACAGGGCCTAACTATGGCTACACCTTC. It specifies CASSPWTGPNYGYTF.

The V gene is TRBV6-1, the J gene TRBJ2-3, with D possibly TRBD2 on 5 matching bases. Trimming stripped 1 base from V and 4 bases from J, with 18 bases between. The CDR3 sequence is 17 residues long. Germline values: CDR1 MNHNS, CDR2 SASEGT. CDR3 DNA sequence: TGTGCCAGCAGTGAAGAAGGGCGACTAACCCAGCCAGATACGCAGTATTTT. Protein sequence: CASSEEGRLTQPDTQYF.